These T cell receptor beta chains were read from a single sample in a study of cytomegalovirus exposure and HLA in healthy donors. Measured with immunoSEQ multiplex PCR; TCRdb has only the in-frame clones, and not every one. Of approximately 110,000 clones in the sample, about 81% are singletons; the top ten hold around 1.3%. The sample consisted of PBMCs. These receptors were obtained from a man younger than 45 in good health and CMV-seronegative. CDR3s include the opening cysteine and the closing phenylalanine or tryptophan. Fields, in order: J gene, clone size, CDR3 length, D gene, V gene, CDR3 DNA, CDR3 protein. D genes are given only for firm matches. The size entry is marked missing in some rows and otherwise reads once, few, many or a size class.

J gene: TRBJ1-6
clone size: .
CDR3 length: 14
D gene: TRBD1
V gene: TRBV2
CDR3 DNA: TGTGCCAGCAACCGACAGGGTTATAATTCACCCCTCCACTTT
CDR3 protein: CASNRQGYNSPLHF

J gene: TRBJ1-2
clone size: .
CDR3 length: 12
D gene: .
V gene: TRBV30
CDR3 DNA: TGTGCCTGGAGTTTTCAGGGTGAAGGCTACACCTTC
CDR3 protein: CAWSFQGEGYTF

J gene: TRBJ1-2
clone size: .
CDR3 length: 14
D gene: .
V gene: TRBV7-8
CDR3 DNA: TGTGCCAGCAGCTTAGAGGGGAGGTATGATGGCTACACCTTC
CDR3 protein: CASSLEGRYDGYTF

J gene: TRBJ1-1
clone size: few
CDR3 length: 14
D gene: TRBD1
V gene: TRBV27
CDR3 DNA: TGTGCCAGCAGTTTATCCTCCAGGGGGATCGAAGCTTTCTTT
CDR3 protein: CASSLSSRGIEAFF

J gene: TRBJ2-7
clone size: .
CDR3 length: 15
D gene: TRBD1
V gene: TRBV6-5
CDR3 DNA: TGTGCCAGCAGTTACTCGACAGGGCCAGCCTACGAGCAGTACTTC
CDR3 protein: CASSYSTGPAYEQYF

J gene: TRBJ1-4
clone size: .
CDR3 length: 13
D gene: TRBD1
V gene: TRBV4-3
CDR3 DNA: TGCGCCAGCAGCCAAGTATTAAGGGACAGACTGTTTTTT
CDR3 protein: CASSQVLRDRLFF

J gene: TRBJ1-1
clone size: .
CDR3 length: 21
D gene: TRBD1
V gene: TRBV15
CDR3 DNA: TGTGCCACCCATCCCGGGACAGGGGCCCCCAGAGTTGTCCGAATGAACACTGAAGCTTTCTTT
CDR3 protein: CATHPGTGAPRVVRMNTEAFF

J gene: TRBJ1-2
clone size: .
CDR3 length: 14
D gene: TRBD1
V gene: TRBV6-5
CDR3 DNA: TGTGCCAGCAGTTACTCGACCCGCGACAGGGCCTGGAACTTC
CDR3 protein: CASSYSTRDRAWNF

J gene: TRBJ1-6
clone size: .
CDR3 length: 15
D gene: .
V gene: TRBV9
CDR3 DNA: TGTGCCAGCAGCGTAGCGGGTCAGCTTAATTCACCCCTCCACTTT
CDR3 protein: CASSVAGQLNSPLHF

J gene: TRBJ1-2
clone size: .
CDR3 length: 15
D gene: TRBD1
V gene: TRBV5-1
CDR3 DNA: TGCGCCAGCAGCTTGGGGGACAGAGCTAACTATGGCTACACCTTC
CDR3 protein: CASSLGDRANYGYTF

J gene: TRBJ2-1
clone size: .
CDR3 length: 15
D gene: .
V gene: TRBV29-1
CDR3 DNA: TGCAGCGCTGATGGGCGCAGAGATGCCTATAATGAGCAGTTCTTC
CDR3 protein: CSADGRRDAYNEQFF

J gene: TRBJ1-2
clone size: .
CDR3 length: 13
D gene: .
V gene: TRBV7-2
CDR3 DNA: TGTGCCAGCAGCGTCCTTGTTGTTGATGGCTACACCTTC
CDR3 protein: CASSVLVVDGYTF

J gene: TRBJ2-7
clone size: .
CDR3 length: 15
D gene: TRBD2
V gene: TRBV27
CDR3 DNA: TGTGCCAGCAGTCTATCGGGGCTAGCGGGCTACGAGCAGTACTTC
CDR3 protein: CASSLSGLAGYEQYF

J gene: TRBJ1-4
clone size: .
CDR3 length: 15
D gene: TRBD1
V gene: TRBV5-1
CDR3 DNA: TGCGCCAGCAGCGGGACCGGGACAGGGTCAGAAAAACTGTTTTTT
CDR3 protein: CASSGTGTGSEKLFF

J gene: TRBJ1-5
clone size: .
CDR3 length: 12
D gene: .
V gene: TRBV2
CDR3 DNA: TGTGCCAGCAGTCCTGACAGTCCGCCCCAGCATTTT
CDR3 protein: CASSPDSPPQHF

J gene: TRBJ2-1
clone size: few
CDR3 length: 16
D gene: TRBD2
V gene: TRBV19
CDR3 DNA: TGTGCCAGTAGTACCAACTTACTAGCGGGAGGGCCTGAGCAGTTCTTC
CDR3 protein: CASSTNLLAGGPEQFF

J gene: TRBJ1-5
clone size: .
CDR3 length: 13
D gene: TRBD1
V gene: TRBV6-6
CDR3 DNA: TGTGCCAGCAAAAACAGGGGAAATCAGCCCCAGCATTTT
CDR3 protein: CASKNRGNQPQHF

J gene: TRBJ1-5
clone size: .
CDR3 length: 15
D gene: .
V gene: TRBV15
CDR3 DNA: TGTGCCACCAGCAGAGGTTTAGAGAGGAATCAGCCCCAGCATTTT
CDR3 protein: CATSRGLERNQPQHF

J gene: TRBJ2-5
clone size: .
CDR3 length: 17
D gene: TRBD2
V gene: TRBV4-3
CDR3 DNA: TGCGCCAGCAGCCAAGATACTAGCGGGGGTTTTGGGGAGACCCAGTACTTC
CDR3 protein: CASSQDTSGGFGETQYF

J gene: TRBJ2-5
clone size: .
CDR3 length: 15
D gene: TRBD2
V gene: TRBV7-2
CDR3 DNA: TGTGCCAGCTGTCGGGGACTAGAGTCCCAAGAGACCCAGTACTTC
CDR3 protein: CASCRGLESQETQYF

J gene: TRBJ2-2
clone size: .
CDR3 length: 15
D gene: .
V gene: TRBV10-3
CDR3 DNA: TGTGCCATCAGTGGGAGGCAGGAGAACACCGGGGAGCTGTTTTTT
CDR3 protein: CAISGRQENTGELFF

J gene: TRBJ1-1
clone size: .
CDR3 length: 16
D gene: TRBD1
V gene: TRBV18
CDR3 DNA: TGTGCCAGCTCAGCCCAGACAGGGGGCGCGTTTTTTTCGGCTTTCTTT
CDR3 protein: CASSAQTGGAFFSAFF

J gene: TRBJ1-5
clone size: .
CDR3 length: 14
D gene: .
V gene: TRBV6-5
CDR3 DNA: TGTGCCAGCAGTTATCTGTCAGGGAATCAGCCCCAGCATTTT
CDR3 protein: CASSYLSGNQPQHF